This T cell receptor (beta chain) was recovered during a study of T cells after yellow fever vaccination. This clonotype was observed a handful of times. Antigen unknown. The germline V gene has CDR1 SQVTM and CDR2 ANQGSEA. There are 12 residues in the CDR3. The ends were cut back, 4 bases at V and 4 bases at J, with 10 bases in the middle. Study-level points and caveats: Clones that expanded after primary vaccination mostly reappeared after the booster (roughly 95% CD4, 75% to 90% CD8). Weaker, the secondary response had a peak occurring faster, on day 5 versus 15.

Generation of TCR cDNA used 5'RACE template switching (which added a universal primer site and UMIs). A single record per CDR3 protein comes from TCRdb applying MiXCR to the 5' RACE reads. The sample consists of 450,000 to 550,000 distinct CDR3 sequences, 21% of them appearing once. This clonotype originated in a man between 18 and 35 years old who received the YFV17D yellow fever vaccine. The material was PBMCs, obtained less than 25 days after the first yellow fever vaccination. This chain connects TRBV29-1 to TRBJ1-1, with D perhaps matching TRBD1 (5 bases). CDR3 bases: TGCAGCGTTGGCTGGGGGGGCACTGAAGCTTTCTTT. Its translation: CSVGWGGTEAFF.